Shown below are 22 T cell receptor beta chains from a single sample sequenced in a study of cytomegalovirus exposure and HLA in healthy donors. Vbeta (60) and Jbeta (13) primers were used in the PCR. TCRdb's copy holds only in-frame clones and misses some; the assay was immunoSEQ multiplex PCR. The sample includes about 190,000 clones, 65% to 85% of them seen just once. The sequenced sample was PBMCs. These receptors were collected from a boy aged 2 to 10 in good health and CMV-seronegative.

This clone was detected once. This sequence joins TRBV27 and TRBJ2-5; D not certain. Germline assignment: CDR1 MNHEY and CDR2 SMNVEV (reference sequence). The CDR3 has 12 residues. Trimming left V 6 bases short and J 5 bases short, with 10 bases between. The CDR3 reads CASRGQRETQYF. The CDR3 DNA follows: TGTGCCAGCAGGGGTCAGAGGGAGACCCAGTACTTC.

V is TRBV5-6 and J is TRBJ2-3; D might be TRBD2 (6 bases). Germline V gene data show CDR1 as SGHDT and CDR2 as YYEEEE. The CDR3 is made up of 14 amino acids. Trimming cost V 1 base and J 1 base, with 7 bases left between them. CDR3 amino acids: CASSLSGGTDTQYF. CDR3 in DNA: TGTGCCAGCAGCTTGTCGGGGGGCACAGATACGCAGTATTTT.

This clone was found once. The chain employs TRBV14 and TRBJ1-1; 8 nucleotides align to TRBD1. The CDR3 consists of 15 residues. The germline V gene has CDR1 SGHDN and CDR2 FVKESK. The ends lost 3 bases at V and 1 base at J; junction bases unmatched: 4. The CDR3 DNA reads TGTGCCAGCAGCCAGGACAGGGTGGGGAACACTGAAGCTTTCTTT. Translation gives CASSQDRVGNTEAFF.

The genes are TRBV19 and TRBJ2-7; D might be TRBD1 (6 bases). This CDR3 region has 17 residues. V was pared by 4 bases and J by 4 bases, with 23 bases between. Germline CDR1 is LNHDA and CDR2 is SQIVND (reference sequence). The CDR3 region has the DNA TGTGCCAGTAGTACCCCAGCCGCCGAGACAGGTTATTACGAGCAGTACTTC. Translating it yields CASSTPAAETGYYEQYF.

The chain joins TRBV9 to TRBJ1-1, with D possibly TRBD1 on 6 matching bases. CDR1 is SGDLS, CDR2 YYNGEE, per germline. The V end was cut by 3 bases, the J end by 4 bases, with 19 bases between. The CDR3 runs to 16 residues. DNA for the CDR3: TGTGCCAGCAGCGCCCGGGGGGGGGCGAAGGGCACTGAAGCTTTCTTT. Amino acids: CASSARGGAKGTEAFF.

The chain combines TRBV4-3 with TRBJ1-4; possible D gene TRBD1, 5 bases. Germline CDR1 reads LGHNA; CDR2 reads YSLEER. The V gene lost 0 bases and the J gene lost 11 bases, with 16 bases spanning the gap. This CDR3 region has 15 residues. Here the CDR3 DNA reads TGCGCCAGCAGCCAAGAATCGCAGGGAAGGCGCAAACTGTTTTTT. It is translated as CASSQESQGRRKLFF.

The V call is TRBV30, the J call TRBJ1-1; unclear D gene. Trimming removed 7 bases at V and 0 bases at J, with 9 bases between. This CDR3 contains 12 residues. The germline V gene has CDR1 GTSNPN and CDR2 SVGIG (reference sequence). CDR3 amino acids: CASTRVNTEAFF. The CDR3 bases are TGTGCCTCCACTCGGGTGAACACTGAAGCTTTCTTT.

This clone was counted once. The rearrangement joins TRBV9 to TRBJ1-1; D may be TRBD1 (5 bases). The length of the CDR3 is 17 residues. The germline V and J ends were trimmed by 0 bases and 1 base, with 16 bases remaining between them. In germline, CDR1 is SGDLS, CDR2 YYNGEE. CDR3: CASSVGHGWGENTEAFF. DNA for the CDR3: TGTGCCAGCAGCGTAGGCCACGGTTGGGGCGAGAACACTGAAGCTTTCTTT.

This chain connects TRBV30 to TRBJ2-3; a possible D gene is TRBD1 (6 bases). The CDR3 has 13 residues. Germline CDR1 GTSNPN, CDR2 SVGIG (reference sequence). Trimming removed 4 bases from V and 6 bases from J, with 14 bases in between. The chain's CDR3 is CAWTGQPGDTQYF. The CDR3 nucleotides are TGTGCCTGGACTGGACAGCCCGGGGATACGCAGTATTTT.

In nucleotides, the CDR3 is TGTGCCAGCAGCTACACAGGGGTCGAGACCCAGTACTTC. Amino acids: CASSYTGVETQYF. The rearrangement uses TRBV7-6 and TRBJ2-5; 7 bases line up with TRBD1. The V gene's germline CDR1 is SGHVS and CDR2 FNYEAQ. This CDR3 region has 13 residues. The ends lost 4 bases at V and 5 bases at J; junction bases unmatched: 4.

The V call is TRBV18, the J call TRBJ1-3; 8 bases fit TRBD1. V shed 3 bases, J shed 4 bases, and the junction held 8 bases outside the gene matches. The germline V gene has CDR1 KGHSH and CDR2 LQKENI. This CDR3 has 16 amino acids. In DNA, the CDR3 is TGTGCCAGCTCACCCGGACAGGGAATGTCCGGAAACACCATATATTTT. It codes for CASSPGQGMSGNTIYF.

V gene TRBV7-9 combines with J gene TRBJ2-3; 7 bases fit TRBD2. The CDR3 length is 16 residues. CDR1 is SEHNR, CDR2 FQNEAQ, per germline (reference sequence). V trimming: 1 base; J trimming: 1 base; junction bases outside the gene matches: 5. CDR3 protein: CASSLGWSGGTDTQYF. CDR3 nucleotides: TGTGCCAGCAGCTTAGGATGGAGCGGGGGCACAGATACGCAGTATTTT.

The rearrangement links TRBV30 to TRBJ2-5; 8 bases align to TRBD1. The junction had 1 base not matched to a gene; V was cut back by 4 bases and J by 0 bases. In germline, CDR1 is GTSNPN, CDR2 SVGIG (reference sequence). The CDR3 is 13 amino acids. The CDR3 region has the DNA TGTGCCTGGACGGACAGGGACCAAGAGACCCAGTACTTC. Translated, it gives CAWTDRDQETQYF.

This sequence joins TRBV30 and TRBJ2-3; no clear D. The CDR3 sequence is 13 residues long. V was clipped by 4 bases and J by 2 bases, with 10 bases between them. CDR1 and CDR2 (germline): GTSNPN, SVGIG (reference sequence). The CDR3 sequence is CAWTPSNTDTQYF. For the CDR3, the DNA is TGTGCCTGGACCCCAAGCAACACAGATACGCAGTATTTT.

The chain uses TRBV5-8 and TRBJ2-1; 9 positions match TRBD2. The length of the CDR3 is 15 residues. The ends lost 4 bases at V and 4 bases at J; junction bases unmatched: 6. Germline assignment: CDR1 SGHTS and CDR2 YDEGEE. CDR3 region: CASSPSGGPYNEQFF. CDR3 sequence (DNA): TGTGCCAGCAGCCCCAGCGGGGGGCCTTACAATGAGCAGTTCTTC.

The V gene is TRBV18, the J gene TRBJ1-2; 8 bases align to TRBD1. The germline CDR1 and CDR2 sequences are KGHSH and LQKENI. The CDR3 totals 13 residues. Unmatched junction bases numbered 3, after V lost 4 bases and J lost 5 bases. The CDR3: CASSLTGAYGYTF. CDR3 DNA: TGTGCCAGCTCACTGACAGGGGCTTATGGCTACACCTTC.

The chain combines TRBV27 with TRBJ2-5; 8 bases agree with TRBD2. Germline CDR1 reads MNHEY; CDR2 reads SMNVEV (reference sequence). Unmatched junction bases numbered 6, after V lost 5 bases and J lost 4 bases. This CDR3 is 14 amino acids long. CDR3 in DNA: TGTGCCAGCAGTCCTGGACTAGCCGCAGAGACCCAGTACTTC. Its translation is CASSPGLAAETQYF.

The rearrangement joins TRBV12-5 to TRBJ1-5; tentative D call: TRBD1 (6 bases). Germline V gene sequence: CDR1 LGHNT, CDR2 FRNRAP. The CDR3 is 16 residues long. The V and J ends lost 1 base and 2 bases respectively, with 12 bases between them. CDR3 loop: CASGLGQGLGNQPQHF. The CDR3 bases are TGTGCTAGTGGTTTGGGGCAGGGGTTGGGCAATCAGCCCCAGCATTTT. The whole variable domain, remainder taken from reference TRBV12-5 and TRBJ1-5, is DARVTQTPRHKVTEMGQEVTMRCQPILGHNTVFWYRQTMMQGLELLAYFRNRAPLDDSGMPKDRFSAEMPDATLATLKIQPSEPRDSAVYFCASGLGQGLGNQPQHFGDGTRLSIL.

The rearrangement joins TRBV29-1 to TRBJ1-1; 7 nucleotides match TRBD1. The germline CDR1 and CDR2 sequences are SQVTM and ANQGSEA. This CDR3 is built from 15 residues. V was pared by 5 bases and J by 0 bases, with 9 bases of the junction left unmatched. CDR3 DNA sequence: TGCAGCGTTCCTCGTACGACAGGGATGAACACTGAAGCTTTCTTT. It codes for CSVPRTTGMNTEAFF. Full variable domain (rest looked up from reference TRBV29-1 and TRBJ1-1): SAVISQKPSRDICQRGTSLTIQCQVDSQVTMMFWYRQQPGQSLTLIATANQGSEATYESGFVIDKFPISRPNLTFSTLTVSNMSPEDSSIYLCSVPRTTGMNTEAFFGQGTRLTVV.

This sequence joins TRBV18 and TRBJ2-5; 7 nucleotides agree with TRBD2. Germline lookup yields CDR1 KGHSH and CDR2 LQKENI. The V gene end was trimmed by 6 bases and the J gene end by 5 bases; junction bases not matched to a gene: 9. CDR3 length: 14 residues. The CDR3 region is CASSSLAGAETQYF. The CDR3 bases are TGTGCCAGCTCGTCTTTGGCGGGAGCTGAGACCCAGTACTTC.

The V gene is TRBV7-8, the J gene TRBJ2-7, with TRBD1 matching over 7 bases. Looked up from germline, CDR1 is SGHVS and CDR2 is FQNEAQ. After removal of 5 bases from V and 3 bases from J, the junction contained 10 bases not matched to a gene. This CDR3 contains 15 residues. CDR3 sequence (DNA): TGTGCCAGCAGCCCAAGGGACAGACCAAACTACGAGCAGTACGTC. This translates into CASSPRDRPNYEQYV.

The rearrangement uses TRBV7-9 and TRBJ2-2; 11 nucleotides align to TRBD2. The CDR3 loop spans 16 amino acids. With V trimmed by 5 bases and J by 7 bases, 9 bases remained unmatched. Germline V gene lookup returns CDR1 SEHNR and CDR2 FQNEAQ (reference sequence). The DNA of the CDR3 is TGTGCCAGCAGCCAGACTAGCGGGATGTTACACGGGGAGCTGTTTTTT. The encoded protein is CASSQTSGMLHGELFF.